This TCR beta chain was identified in a study of blood T cell repertoires in COVID-19. The authors' processing: Amplification of reference gene primers was used by the study to estimate nucleated cell counts. Data came from immunoSEQ multiplex PCR; TCRdb stores just in-frame clones and leaves some out. The V and J calls and clone size come from that table; D and trimming were worked out from the DNA. This table has more than 300,000 clones, 70% to 90% appearing once. The CDR3 is made up of 12 amino acids. Trimming took off 2 bases at V and 10 bases at J, with 12 bases between the two ends. The V gene's germline CDR1 is SGHRS and CDR2 YFSETQ.

What was sequenced was PBMCs or T cells enriched from blood (not recorded which). This receptor was identified in a man aged 40-55 years in a cohort exposed to, infected with or recovered from COVID-19 (not recorded which). The chain has TRBV5-1 and TRBJ1-2, with D unclear. CDR3 nucleotides: TGCGCCAGCAGCTTAGAACAACTATCCTACACCTTC. Its protein is CASSLEQLSYTF.